Below are 16 T cell receptor beta chains sequenced from a single sample in a study of CD8 T cell repertoires and HIV-1 epitope variants (dated by TCRdb to the early 2020s). These receptors' targets are unknown. Preparation of the library involved the immunoSEQ multiplex PCR assay. TCRdb holds this immuneACCESS table with in-frame rearrangements only. Some clones are missing; in checked studies, unresolved V genes explain under half, and the rest has no known cause. The sample data list 4,000 to 6,500 clones, and about 67% of these were observed just once. The ten largest clones add up to around 40% of the sample. The specimen was cultured CD8+ T cells derived from PBMCs. These receptors all come from a male donor with HIV.

The CDR3 spells CASSPGTGNTEAFF. In nucleotides, the CDR3 is TGTGCCAGCAGCCCCGGGACAGGGAACACTGAAGCTTTCTTT. This chain links TRBV4-2 with TRBJ1-1, with 8 bases lining up with TRBD1. CDR1 and CDR2 from the germline V gene are LGHNA and YNFKEQ. The CDR3 has 14 residues. The ends lost 4 bases at V and 1 base at J; junction bases unmatched: 2.

The sample holds one count of this clone. The gene calls are TRBV7-2 and TRBJ2-3; maybe TRBD2 (6 bases). The CDR3 consists of 16 residues. The germline V and J ends were trimmed by 1 base and 0 bases, with 11 bases remaining between them. Germline V lookup: CDR1 SGHTA, CDR2 FQGNSA. The CDR3 region has the DNA TGTGCCAGCAGCTTAGTGGCCGGGACTAGCACAGATACGCAGTATTTT. This translates into CASSLVAGTSTDTQYF.

This clone was counted a few times. The junction departs from germline at one end; a sequencing error may be responsible. This chain uses TRBV16 with TRBJ2-1; D call uncertain. This CDR3 spans 17 amino acids. Per germline, CDR1 KGHSY and CDR2 FQNENV. CDR3 DNA sequence: TGTGCAAGCAGCCAATCACTGGAATTCACACTCTACAATGAGCAGTTCTTC. It specifies CASSQSLEFTLYNEQFF.

This chain uses TRBV10-1 with TRBJ1-1; maybe TRBD1 (6 bases). Per germline, CDR1 WNHNN and CDR2 SYGVQD (reference sequence). The V end lost 5 bases, the J end lost 4 bases, and 8 bases lay between the germline ends. The CDR3 consists of 12 residues. The DNA of the CDR3 is TGCGCCAGCAGTACAGGGCCCACTGAAGCTTTCTTT. It translates to CASSTGPTEAFF.

Only a few counts were recorded for this clone. The chain employs TRBV28 and TRBJ1-2; a weak D match, TRBD1 (5 bases). Between the trimmed V and J ends, which lost 5 bases and 1 base, there was a span of 17 bases. Per the germline V gene, CDR1 is MDHEN and CDR2 is SYDVKM. The CDR3 is made up of 16 amino acids. The CDR3 nucleotides read TGTGCCAGCAGTCTGGACCCGACAGATTTTAACTATGGCTACACCTTC. Protein product: CASSLDPTDFNYGYTF.

The rearrangement uses TRBV19 and TRBJ1-2; D unclear. From germline, CDR1 is LNHDA and CDR2 SQIVND (reference sequence). V lost 8 bases, J lost 6 bases, and 25 bases lay in between. The CDR3 has 16 amino acids. For the CDR3, the DNA is TGTGCCAGTCTCCCGGATGGGTTGCCCTTGGGCGATGGCTACACCTTC. Encoded protein: CASLPDGLPLGDGYTF.

The CDR3 DNA reads TGTGCCAGCAGCGCCTCGACCTATGGCTACACCTTC. Amino acid sequence: CASSASTYGYTF. J is TRBJ1-2 and V is TRBV7-2; D ambiguous. In germline, CDR1 is SGHTA, CDR2 FQGNSA. The germline V and J ends were trimmed by 5 bases and 4 bases, with 8 bases remaining between them. The CDR3 is 12 residues long.

This clone was seen more than once but under ten times. This chain uses TRBV27 with TRBJ2-2; TRBD2 matches at 10 bases. The germline gives CDR1 MNHEY, CDR2 SMNVEV (reference sequence). V lost 9 bases to trimming and J lost 5 bases; unmatched junction nucleotides: 6. There are 14 residues in the CDR3. For the CDR3, the DNA is TGTGCCAGTGAGCCTAGCGGGAGAACCGGGGAGCTGTTTTTT. Its protein is CASEPSGRTGELFF.

The rearrangement links TRBV5-6 to TRBJ2-1; TRBD1 matches 9 bases. CDR3 length: 14 residues. With 4 bases clipped from V and 7 bases from J, the junction kept 6 bases outside the gene matches. Germline V gene sequence: CDR1 SGHDT, CDR2 YYEEEE. CDR3 bases: TGTGCCAGCAGCCCCGGGACAGGGTGGAATGAGCAGTTCTTC. Translated, it gives CASSPGTGWNEQFF.

V gene TRBV5-6 combines with J gene TRBJ2-7, with 8 bases lining up with TRBD2. Germline V gives CDR1 SGHDT, CDR2 YYEEEE. The CDR3 spans 14 residues. V trimming: 0 bases; J trimming: 5 bases; junction bases outside the gene matches: 4. CDR3 bases: TGTGCCAGCAGCTTGGGCGGGGGGAACAACGAGCAGTACTTC. Its protein product is CASSLGGGNNEQYF.

The chain is built from TRBV25-1 and TRBJ2-5; the match to TRBD1 covers 7 bases. With the DNA end fitting TRBJ2-7 better, the J assignment may be wrong. The CDR3 runs 17 residues. In germline, CDR1 is MGHDK, CDR2 SYGVNS. The CDR3 DNA is TGTGCCAGCAGTCCGACCGTAGGATTGGGACAGCCCTACGAGCAGTACTTC. Its protein is CASSPTVGLGQPYEQYF.

This clone appeared a few times. The chain couples TRBV25-1 to TRBJ2-7; TRBD1 is a possible D gene (5 bases). Trimming shortened V by 4 bases and J by 0 bases, and 16 bases separated the two germline ends. CDR3 length: 16 residues. Germline V gives CDR1 MGHDK, CDR2 SYGVNS. The CDR3 DNA follows: TGTGCCAGCAGTGGAGCAGGGCCTCGTAGCTCCTACGAGCAGTACTTC. This sequence encodes CASSGAGPRSSYEQYF.

This clone is classed as large (0.1 to 1%). The gene calls are TRBV13 and TRBJ2-1; the D call may be TRBD1 or TRBD2 (6 bases each). V was clipped by 5 bases and J by 3 bases, with 17 bases between them. The CDR3 runs to 16 residues. Looked up from germline, CDR1 is PRHDT and CDR2 is FYEKMQ (reference sequence). The CDR3: CASSPLSGGLYNEQFF. CDR3 coding DNA: TGTGCCAGCAGCCCCCTCTCTGGGGGGCTCTACAATGAGCAGTTCTTC.

The V and J genes are TRBV2 and TRBJ1-1; D remains ambiguous. Germline assignment: CDR1 SNHLY and CDR2 FYNNEI. Between the trimmed V and J ends, which lost 6 bases and 1 base, there was a span of 9 bases. This CDR3 is 13 amino acids long. CDR3 in amino acids: CASRATRNTEAFF. CDR3 coding DNA: TGTGCCAGCAGGGCCACCCGGAACACTGAAGCTTTCTTT.

This clone was seen more than once but under ten times. V and J are TRBV7-9 and TRBJ1-1; D possibly corresponds to TRBD1 (6 bases). CDR1 is SEHNR, CDR2 FQNEAQ, per germline (reference sequence). The CDR3 has 15 amino acids. The V gene lost 6 bases and the J gene lost 0 bases, with 14 bases spanning the gap. CDR3 loop: CASRPTTGLNTEAFF. The CDR3 nucleotides are TGTGCCAGCAGACCGACGACAGGACTGAACACTGAAGCTTTCTTT. Using reference TRBV7-9 and TRBJ1-1 for the parts outside the CDR3, the full variable domain is DTGVSQNPRHKITKRGQNVTFRCDPISEHNRLYWYRQTLGQGPEFLTYFQNEAQLEKSRLLSDRFSAERPKGSFSTLEIQRTEQGDSAMYLCASRPTTGLNTEAFFGQGTRLTVV.

The CDR3 DNA reads as TGTGCCAGCAGCTCCCGGACAGGGGGTCAAGAGACCCAGTACTTC. Its translation: CASSSRTGGQETQYF. The rearrangement joins TRBV7-9 to TRBJ2-5; 10 nucleotides match TRBD1. Per germline, CDR1 SEHNR and CDR2 FQNEAQ (reference sequence). The CDR3 has 15 residues. Trimming took 4 bases from V and 2 from J; bases not matched to a gene: 4.